This entry features one TCR beta chain sequence. This sample was taken from a study of T-cell memory formation after mild COVID-19. TCRdb processed the 5' RACE reads anew with MiXCR; each CDR3 protein has one entry. Among a few hundred thousand distinct CDR3 sequences, about 20% were seen once, and the ten largest hold roughly 23%. The V and J ends lost 3 bases and 0 bases respectively, with 9 bases between them. The CDR3 has 15 residues. Germline loops: CDR1 SNHLY, CDR2 FYNNEI. This sequence originates from a man in his late teens or twenties who had mild COVID-19 (a few samples of this study predate the infection). Cell type and time point are not known. The V gene is TRBV2, the J gene TRBJ2-1, with D unresolved. Sequencing input: PBMCs or a T cell subset sorted from them (not recorded which). CDR3 sequence reads: CASSEVLPSYNEQFF. CDR3 coding DNA: TGTGCCAGCAGTGAGGTCCTACCCTCCTACAATGAGCAGTTCTTC. Drawing the rest from reference TRBV2 and TRBJ2-1, the complete variable domain is EPEVTQTPSHQVTQMGQEVILRCVPISNHLYFYWYRQILGQKVEFLVSFYNNEISEKSEIFDDQFSVERPDGSNFTLKIRSTKLEDSAMYFCASSEVLPSYNEQFFGPGTRLTVL.